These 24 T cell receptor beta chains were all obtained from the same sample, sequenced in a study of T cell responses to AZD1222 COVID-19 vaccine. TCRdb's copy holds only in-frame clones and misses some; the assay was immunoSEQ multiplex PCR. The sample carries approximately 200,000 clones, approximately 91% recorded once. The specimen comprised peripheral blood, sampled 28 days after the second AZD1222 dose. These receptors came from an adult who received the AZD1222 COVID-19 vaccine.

The CDR3 coding sequence is TGTGCCAGTAGTATAAGAACGGGGAGGCCACACGAAAAACTGTTTTTT. It encodes CASSIRTGRPHEKLFF. The chain recombines TRBV19 with TRBJ1-4; D gene unclear. This CDR3 has 16 residues. V was shortened by 2 bases and J by 8 bases, with 18 bases between the two germline ends. CDR1 is LNHDA and CDR2 is SQIVND in the germline V gene (reference sequence).

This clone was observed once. The chain's CDR3 is CASTRLAEGAGELFF. The CDR3 region has the DNA TGCGCCAGCACTCGACTAGCGGAGGGTGCCGGGGAGCTGTTTTTT. The chain recombines TRBV5-1 with TRBJ2-2, with 9 bases that match TRBD2. The ends lost 6 bases at V and 6 bases at J; junction bases unmatched: 9. The CDR3 runs 15 residues. Germline assignment: CDR1 SGHRS and CDR2 YFSETQ.

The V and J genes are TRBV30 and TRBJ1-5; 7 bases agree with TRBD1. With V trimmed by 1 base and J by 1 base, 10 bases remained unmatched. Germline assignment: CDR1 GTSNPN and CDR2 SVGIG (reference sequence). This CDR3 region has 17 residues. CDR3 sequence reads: CAWSGRPGQRSNQPQHF. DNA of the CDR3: TGTGCCTGGAGTGGTAGACCGGGACAGAGGAGCAATCAGCCCCAGCATTTT.

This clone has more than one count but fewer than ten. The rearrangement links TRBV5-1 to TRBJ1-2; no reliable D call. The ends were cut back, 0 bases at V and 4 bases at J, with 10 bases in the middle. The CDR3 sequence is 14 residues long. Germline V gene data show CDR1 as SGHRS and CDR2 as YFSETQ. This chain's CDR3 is CASSLGPNSYGYTF. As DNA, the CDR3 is TGCGCCAGCAGCTTGGGACCGAACTCCTATGGCTACACCTTC.

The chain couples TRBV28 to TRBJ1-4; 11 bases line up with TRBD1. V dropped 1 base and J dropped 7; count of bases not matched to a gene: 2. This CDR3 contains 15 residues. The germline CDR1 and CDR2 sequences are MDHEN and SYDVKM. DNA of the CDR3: TGTGCCAGCAGTTTATCCGGGACAGGGGGTGAAAAACTGTTTTTT. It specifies CASSLSGTGGEKLFF.

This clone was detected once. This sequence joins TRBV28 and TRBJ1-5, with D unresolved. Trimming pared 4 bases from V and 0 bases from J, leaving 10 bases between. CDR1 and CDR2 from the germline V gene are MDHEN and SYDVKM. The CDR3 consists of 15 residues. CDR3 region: CASSSITASNQPQHF. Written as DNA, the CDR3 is TGTGCCAGCAGTTCAATTACAGCTAGCAATCAGCCCCAGCATTTT.

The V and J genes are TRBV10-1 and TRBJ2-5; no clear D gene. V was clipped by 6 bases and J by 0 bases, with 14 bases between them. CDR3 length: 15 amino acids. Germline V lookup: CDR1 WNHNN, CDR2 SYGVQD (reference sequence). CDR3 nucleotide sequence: TGCGCCAGCAGCCCGACGATATGGGACCAAGAGACCCAGTACTTC. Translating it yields CASSPTIWDQETQYF.

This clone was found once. CDR3 bases: TGCAGCGTGGCCACAGGGCCTAATCAGCCCCAGCATTTT. Protein sequence: CSVATGPNQPQHF. The chain links TRBV29-1 to TRBJ1-5; D possibly corresponds to TRBD1 (6 bases). The germline V and J ends were trimmed by 6 bases and 4 bases, with 13 bases remaining between them. The germline CDR1 and CDR2 sequences are SQVTM and ANQGSEA. CDR3 length equals 13 residues.

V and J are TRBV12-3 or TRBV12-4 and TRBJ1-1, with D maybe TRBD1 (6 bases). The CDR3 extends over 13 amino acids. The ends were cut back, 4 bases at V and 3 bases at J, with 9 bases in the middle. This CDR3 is CASSWGTYTEAFF. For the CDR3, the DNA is TGTGCCAGCAGTTGGGGGACATACACTGAAGCTTTCTTT.

CDR3 residues: CASSDPRQGAYEQYF. CDR3 nucleotides: TGTGCCAGCAGTGATCCGAGACAGGGGGCTTACGAGCAGTACTTC. The chain has TRBV25-1 and TRBJ2-7, with 10 bases fitting TRBD1. J gave up 4 bases and V 3 bases, and 6 bases lay outside the gene matches. The germline CDR1 and CDR2 sequences are MGHDK and SYGVNS. This CDR3 has 15 residues.

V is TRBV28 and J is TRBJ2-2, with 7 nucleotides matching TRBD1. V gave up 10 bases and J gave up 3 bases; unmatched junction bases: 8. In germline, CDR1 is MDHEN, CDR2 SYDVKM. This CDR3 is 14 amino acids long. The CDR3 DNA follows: TGTGCCACCCTACGGGACAGCTACACCGGGGAGCTGTTTTTT. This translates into CATLRDSYTGELFF.

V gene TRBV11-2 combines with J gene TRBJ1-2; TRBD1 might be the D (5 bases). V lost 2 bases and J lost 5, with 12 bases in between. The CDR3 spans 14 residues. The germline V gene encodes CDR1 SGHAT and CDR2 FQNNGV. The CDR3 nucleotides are TGTGCCAGCAGCTTACTGGGGGTTAGGTATGGCTACACCTTC. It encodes CASSLLGVRYGYTF.

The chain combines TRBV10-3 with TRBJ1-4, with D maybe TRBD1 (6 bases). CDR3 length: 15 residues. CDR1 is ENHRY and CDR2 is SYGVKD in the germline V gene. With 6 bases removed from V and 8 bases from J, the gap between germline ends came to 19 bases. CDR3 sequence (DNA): TGTGCCATCAGCATGACAGGCCAAATCGGCGAAAAACTGTTTTTT. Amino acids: CAISMTGQIGEKLFF.

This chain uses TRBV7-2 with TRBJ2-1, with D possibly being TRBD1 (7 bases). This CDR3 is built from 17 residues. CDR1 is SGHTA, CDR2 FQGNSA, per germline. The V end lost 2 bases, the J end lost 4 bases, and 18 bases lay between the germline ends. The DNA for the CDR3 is TGTGCCAGCAGCTTATTTGGGGGGACAGCGAATTACAATGAGCAGTTCTTC. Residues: CASSLFGGTANYNEQFF.

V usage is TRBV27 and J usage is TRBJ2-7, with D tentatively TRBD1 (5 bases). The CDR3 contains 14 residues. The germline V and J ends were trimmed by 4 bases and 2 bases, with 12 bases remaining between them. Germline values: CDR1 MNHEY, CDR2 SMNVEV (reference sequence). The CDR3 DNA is TGTGCCAGCAGTTCTCTGGACAAGACCTACGAGCAGTACTTC. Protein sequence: CASSSLDKTYEQYF.

The CDR3 here is CASSFLGRASELLPREEQYF. CDR3 DNA sequence: TGTGCCAGCAGTTTTCTAGGGCGGGCGAGCGAGCTATTGCCCCGGGAGGAGCAGTACTTC. V gene TRBV28 combines with J gene TRBJ2-7, with a weak D call TRBD2 (6 bases). CDR1 and CDR2 from the germline V gene are MDHEN and SYDVKM. The CDR3 loop spans 20 amino acids. V lost 3 bases and J lost 7, with 34 bases in between.

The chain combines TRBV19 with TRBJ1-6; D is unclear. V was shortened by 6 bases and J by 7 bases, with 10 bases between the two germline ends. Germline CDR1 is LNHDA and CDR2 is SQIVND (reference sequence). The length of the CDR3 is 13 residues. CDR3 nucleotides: TGTGCCAGTAGCCCGACGGGGAATTCACCCCTCCACTTT. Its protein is CASSPTGNSPLHF.

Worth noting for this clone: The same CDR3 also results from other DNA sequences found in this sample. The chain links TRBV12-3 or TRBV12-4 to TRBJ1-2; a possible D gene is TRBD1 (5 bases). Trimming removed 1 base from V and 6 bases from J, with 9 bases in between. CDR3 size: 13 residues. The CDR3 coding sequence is TGTGCCAGCAGTTTAGGAGGGGCTGATGGCTACACCTTC. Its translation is CASSLGGADGYTF.

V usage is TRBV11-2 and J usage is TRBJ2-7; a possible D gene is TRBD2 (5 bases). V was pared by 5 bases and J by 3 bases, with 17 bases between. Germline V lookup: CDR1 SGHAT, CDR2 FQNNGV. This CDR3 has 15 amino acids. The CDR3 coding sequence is TGTGCCAGCAGCCCAGGCTCGGGGAGAGGCTACGAGCAGTACTTC. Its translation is CASSPGSGRGYEQYF.

CDR3 coding DNA: TGTGCCAGCAGCCCCCGGGACAGGGGGCTGGAAGGCTACACCTTC. It specifies CASSPRDRGLEGYTF. This chain links TRBV7-3 with TRBJ1-2, with 12 bases that match TRBD1. V was pared by 5 bases and J by 8 bases, with 9 bases of the junction left unmatched. Germline assignment: CDR1 SGHTA and CDR2 FQGTGA. The CDR3 is 15 amino acids.

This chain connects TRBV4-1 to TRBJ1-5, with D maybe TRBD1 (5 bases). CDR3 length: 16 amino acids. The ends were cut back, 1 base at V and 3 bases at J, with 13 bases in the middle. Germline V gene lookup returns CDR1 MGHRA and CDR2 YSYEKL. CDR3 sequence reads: CASSQGPGTPNQPQHF. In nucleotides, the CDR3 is TGCGCCAGCAGCCAAGGACCCGGGACTCCCAATCAGCCCCAGCATTTT.

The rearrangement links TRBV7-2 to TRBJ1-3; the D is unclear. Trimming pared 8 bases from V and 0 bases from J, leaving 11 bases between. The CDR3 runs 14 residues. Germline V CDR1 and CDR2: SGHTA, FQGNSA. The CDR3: CASPAANSGNTIYF. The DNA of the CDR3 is TGTGCCAGCCCGGCAGCGAACTCTGGAAACACCATATATTTT.

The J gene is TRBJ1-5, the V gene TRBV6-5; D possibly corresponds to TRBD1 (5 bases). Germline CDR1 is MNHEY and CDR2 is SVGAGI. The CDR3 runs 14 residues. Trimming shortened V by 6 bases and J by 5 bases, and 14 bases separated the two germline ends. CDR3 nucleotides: TGTGCCAGCAGCCTAAACAGGAGAGATCAGCCCCAGCATTTT. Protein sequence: CASSLNRRDQPQHF.

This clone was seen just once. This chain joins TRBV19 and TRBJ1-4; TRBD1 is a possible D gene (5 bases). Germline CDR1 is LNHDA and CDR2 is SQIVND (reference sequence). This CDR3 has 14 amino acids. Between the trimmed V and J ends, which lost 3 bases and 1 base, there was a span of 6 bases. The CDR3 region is CASSMTVTNEKLFF. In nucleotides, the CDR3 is TGTGCCAGTAGTATGACAGTAACTAATGAAAAACTGTTTTTT.